This passage covers 19 T cell receptor beta chains from one sample sequenced in a study of cytomegalovirus exposure and HLA in healthy donors. The PCR used 60 Vbeta and 13 Jbeta primers. TCRdb's table, derived via immunoSEQ multiplex PCR, lists solely in-frame clones and lacks some. The profile covers around 130,000 clones, with under 70% appearing a single time and 1.5% to 1.7% taken by the ten largest. Sequenced input: PBMCs. The receptors were gathered from a man younger than 35 in good health and CMV-seronegative.

This chain links TRBV11-3 with TRBJ2-1, with 11 bases fitting TRBD1. The V gene end was trimmed by 0 bases and the J gene end by 7 bases; junction bases not matched to a gene: 8. The CDR3 covers 17 residues. Germline assignment: CDR1 SGHNT and CDR2 YENEEA. CDR3 amino acids: CASSLDGGQGVGNEQFF. The CDR3 DNA follows: TGTGCCAGCAGCTTAGATGGGGGACAGGGGGTCGGAAATGAGCAGTTCTTC.

V usage is TRBV30 and J usage is TRBJ1-5; a weak D match, TRBD1 (6 bases). This CDR3 contains 16 residues. The V end lost 1 base, the J end lost 2 bases, and 15 bases lay between the germline ends. Per the germline V gene, CDR1 is GTSNPN and CDR2 is SVGIG (reference sequence). This CDR3 is CAWSAGAGGGNQPQHF. The CDR3 DNA follows: TGTGCCTGGAGTGCAGGGGCGGGGGGTGGCAATCAGCCCCAGCATTTT.

This clone turned up a few times. No conserved phenylalanine or tryptophan ends this CDR3, so it is likely a read error. The DNA is left out, because the CDR3 cannot be placed on it with certainty; the CDR3 is given as TCRdb lists it. This chain uses TRBV7-9 with TRBJ1-1; the listed D gene, TRBD1, was not tested against the DNA. In germline, CDR1 is SEHNR, CDR2 FQNEAQ (reference sequence). The length of the CDR3 is 12 amino acids, counting both ends. This chain's CDR3 is CSSSLDRDILSL.

The chain joins TRBV28 to TRBJ1-2; no reliable D call. Trimming shortened V by 7 bases and J by 4 bases, and 13 bases separated the two germline ends. CDR3 length equals 13 residues. Per germline, CDR1 MDHEN and CDR2 SYDVKM. In nucleotides, the CDR3 is TGTGCCAGCACCTCACAGTTTTTCTATGGCTACACCTTC. It is translated as CASTSQFFYGYTF.

The table lists this clone with a count of one. The gene calls are TRBV28 and TRBJ1-5; the D is unclear. The CDR3 contains 14 residues. Germline assignment: CDR1 MDHEN and CDR2 SYDVKM. V lost 5 bases and J lost 3, with 11 bases in between. In DNA, the CDR3 is TGTGCCAGCAGTCCACGGGAGTTCAATCAGCCCCAGCATTTT. It encodes CASSPREFNQPQHF.

CDR3 sequence reads: CASSFNRGDGYTF. The CDR3, as DNA: TGTGCCAGCAGTTTCAACAGGGGCGATGGCTACACCTTC. This chain uses TRBV28 with TRBJ1-2; TRBD1 matches at 7 bases. V lost 3 bases and J lost 6; bases outside the gene matches: 4. The length of the CDR3 is 13 residues. The V gene's germline CDR1 is MDHEN and CDR2 SYDVKM.

Only a few counts were recorded for this clone. The genes are TRBV9 and TRBJ2-3; 9 bases map to TRBD2. The germline V gene encodes CDR1 SGDLS and CDR2 YYNGEE. The CDR3 extends over 15 amino acids. After removal of 4 bases from V and 1 base from J, the junction contained 4 bases not matched to a gene. CDR3 loop: CASSPWTSGTDTQYF. The CDR3 nucleotides are TGTGCCAGCAGCCCTTGGACTAGCGGCACAGATACGCAGTATTTT.

The chain has TRBV27 and TRBJ2-1, with 8 bases matching TRBD2. J lost 7 bases, V lost 5 bases, and 13 bases had no gene match. This CDR3 is 16 amino acids long. Germline loops: CDR1 MNHEY, CDR2 SMNVEV (reference sequence). The DNA for the CDR3 is TGTGCCAGCAGTAACACGGGACTAGTCTCTAGGAATGAGCAGTTCTTC. It is translated as CASSNTGLVSRNEQFF.

A word on this clone: Other DNA sequences within the sample encode an identical CDR3. V usage is TRBV29-1 and J usage is TRBJ1-2, with 7 bases that match TRBD1. Germline V CDR1 and CDR2: SQVTM, ANQGSEA. The CDR3 extends over 11 amino acids. V dropped 4 bases and J dropped 4; count of bases not matched to a gene: 0. For the CDR3, the DNA is TGCAGCGTTGGGACAGGCTATGGCTACACCTTC. It translates to CSVGTGYGYTF.

This sequence joins TRBV5-4 and TRBJ1-4; D possibly corresponds to TRBD1 (5 bases). Germline V gives CDR1 SGHNT, CDR2 YYREEE (reference sequence). The CDR3 covers 14 residues. Trimming pared 6 bases from V and 5 bases from J, leaving 14 bases between. The CDR3 DNA reads as TGTGCCAGCACTCGGCGGGGCCCAAATGAAAAACTGTTTTTT. Its translation: CASTRRGPNEKLFF.

The chain has TRBV19 and TRBJ2-7; D is possibly TRBD2 (6 bases). The ends were cut back, 9 bases at V and 4 bases at J, with 16 bases in the middle. CDR1 is LNHDA and CDR2 is SQIVND in the germline V gene (reference sequence). The length of the CDR3 is 13 residues. CDR3 DNA sequence: TGTGCCAGCGGTCAAAGCGGGTCTTACGAGCAGTACTTC. Translated: CASGQSGSYEQYF.

CDR3 coding DNA: TGTGCCAGCAGTGAAATGGACAGGTTTAACTATGGCTACACCTTC. Residues: CASSEMDRFNYGYTF. The chain uses TRBV2 and TRBJ1-2; 7 positions agree with TRBD1. The CDR3 loop spans 15 amino acids. CDR1 is SNHLY and CDR2 is FYNNEI in the germline V gene. Germline trimming cut 2 bases from V and 1 base from J; bases unmatched to any gene: 4.

The rearrangement links TRBV7-9 to TRBJ1-5; possibly TRBD1 for D (6 bases). The CDR3 is 18 amino acids. Trimming removed 0 bases from V and 4 bases from J, with 19 bases in between. Looked up from germline, CDR1 is SEHNR and CDR2 is FQNEAQ (reference sequence). CDR3 sequence reads: CASSLARGTTGGNQPQHF. As DNA, the CDR3 is TGTGCCAGCAGCTTAGCGCGAGGAACGACAGGTGGGAATCAGCCCCAGCATTTT.

The CDR3 DNA sequence: TGTGCCAGCAGTTGGGGACAGAGCTCCTACAATGAGCAGTTCTTC. Its protein is CASSWGQSSYNEQFF. The gene calls are TRBV6-5 and TRBJ2-1, with 7 bases matching TRBD1. The CDR3 loop spans 15 amino acids. Germline loops: CDR1 MNHEY, CDR2 SVGAGI. J gave up 0 bases and V 4 bases, and 3 bases lay outside the gene matches.

The rearrangement uses TRBV2 and TRBJ2-1; TRBD2 matches at 7 bases. This CDR3 comprises 15 residues. CDR1 SNHLY and CDR2 FYNNEI come from the germline V gene. The V gene end was trimmed by 4 bases and the J gene end by 8 bases; junction bases not matched to a gene: 11. The CDR3 loop is CASSVLAPGLDEQFF. CDR3 nucleotides: TGTGCCAGCAGTGTACTAGCGCCAGGTTTGGATGAGCAGTTCTTC.

V is TRBV27 and J is TRBJ2-4; D may be TRBD1 (5 bases). This CDR3 spans 13 amino acids. CDR1 is MNHEY, CDR2 SMNVEV, per germline (reference sequence). Trimming took off 6 bases at V and 1 base at J, with 7 bases between the two ends. DNA for the CDR3: TGTGCCAGCAGAGGGGCGGCCAAAAACATTCAGTACTTC. Translation: CASRGAAKNIQYF.

The chain carries TRBV14 and TRBJ2-7, with TRBD1 matching over 7 bases. The V segment lost 1 base and the J segment 3 bases; nucleotides outside the gene matches: 6. The CDR3 has 15 residues. In germline, CDR1 is SGHDN, CDR2 FVKESK. This CDR3 reads CASSQGGQRYYEQYF. DNA of the CDR3: TGTGCCAGCAGCCAAGGGGGACAGAGGTACTACGAGCAGTACTTC. The complete variable domain, with remaining parts taken from reference TRBV14 and TRBJ2-7, reads EAGVTQFPSHSVIEKGQTVTLRCDPISGHDNLYWYRRVMGKEIKFLLHFVKESKQDESGMPNNRFLAERTGGTYSTLKVQPAELEDSGVYFCASSQGGQRYYEQYFGPGTRLTVT.

This clone occurred a few times. The genes are TRBV6-9 and TRBJ1-1; no definite D call. The V gene's germline CDR1 is MNHGY and CDR2 SVAAGI. V was cut by 9 bases and J by 1 base, with 12 bases left in between. This CDR3 comprises 13 residues. CDR3: CARGPSPNTEAFF. The CDR3 DNA is TGTGCCAGGGGTCCTAGTCCGAACACTGAAGCTTTCTTT.

In nucleotides, the CDR3 is TGTGCCAGCAGCTTAAATAGTCCCGAGCAGTACTTC. Protein sequence: CASSLNSPEQYF. V is TRBV11-3 and J is TRBJ2-7; D ambiguous. This CDR3 has 12 residues. Germline V gives CDR1 SGHNT, CDR2 YENEEA. V dropped 2 bases and J dropped 6 bases, with 8 bases sitting between them.